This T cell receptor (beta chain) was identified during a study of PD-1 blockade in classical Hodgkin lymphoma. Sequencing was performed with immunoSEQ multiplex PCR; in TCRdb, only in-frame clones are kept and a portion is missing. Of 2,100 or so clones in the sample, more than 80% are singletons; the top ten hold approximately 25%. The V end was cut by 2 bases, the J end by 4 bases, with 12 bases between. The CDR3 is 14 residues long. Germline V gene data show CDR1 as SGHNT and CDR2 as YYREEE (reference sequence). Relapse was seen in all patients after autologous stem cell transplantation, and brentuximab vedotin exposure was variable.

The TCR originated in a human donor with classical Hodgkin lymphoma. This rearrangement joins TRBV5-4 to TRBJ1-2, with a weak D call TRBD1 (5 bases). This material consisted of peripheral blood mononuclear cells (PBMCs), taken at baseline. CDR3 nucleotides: TGTGCCAGCAGCTTAGGGGCCGGGGTCTATGGCTACACCTTC. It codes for CASSLGAGVYGYTF.